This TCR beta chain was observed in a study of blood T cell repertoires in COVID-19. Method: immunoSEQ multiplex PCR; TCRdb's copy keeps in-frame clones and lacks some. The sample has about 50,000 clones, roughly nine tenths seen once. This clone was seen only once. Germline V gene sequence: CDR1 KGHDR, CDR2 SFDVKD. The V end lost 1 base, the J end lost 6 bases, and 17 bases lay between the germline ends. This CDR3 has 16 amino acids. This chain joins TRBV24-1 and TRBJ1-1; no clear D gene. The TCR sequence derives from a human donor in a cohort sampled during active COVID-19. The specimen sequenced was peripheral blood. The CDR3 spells CATSDFSGSGEAEAFF. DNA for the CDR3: TGTGCCACCAGTGATTTCTCAGGATCCGGGGAGGCTGAAGCTTTCTTT.